The source of this T cell receptor beta chain is a study of T cells in Graves' hyperthyroidism and ophthalmopathy. Across the study: Specimen type is peripheral blood, collected at initial diagnosis prior to any treatment. Study results and caveats: Most clonotypes that expanded in the thyroid above 0.001 also showed up in blood.

The CDR3 has 17 residues. V shed 7 bases, J shed 4 bases, and the junction held 12 bases outside the gene matches. Per the germline V gene, CDR1 is SEHNR and CDR2 is FQNEAQ (reference sequence). What was amplified from RNA transcripts were TCR beta CDR3 regions. RT-PCR in the first round (using the HTBI primer set) targeted the TCR CDR3. TCRdb re-derived calls from the multiplex PCR reads in MiXCR, one entry per CDR3 protein. The sample consists of 300,000 to 400,000 distinct CDR3 sequences, around 15% of them appearing once. A remark on this clonotype: The antigen is undetermined.

The gene calls are TRBV7-9 and TRBJ1-6; 8 bases are shared with TRBD1. This clonotype originated in a woman under 40 with Graves' ophthalmopathy. The material sequenced was blood. The CDR3 is CASTHILGQGYNSPLHF. The CDR3 nucleotides are TGTGCCAGCACCCACATCCTCGGACAGGGATATAATTCACCCCTCCACTTT.